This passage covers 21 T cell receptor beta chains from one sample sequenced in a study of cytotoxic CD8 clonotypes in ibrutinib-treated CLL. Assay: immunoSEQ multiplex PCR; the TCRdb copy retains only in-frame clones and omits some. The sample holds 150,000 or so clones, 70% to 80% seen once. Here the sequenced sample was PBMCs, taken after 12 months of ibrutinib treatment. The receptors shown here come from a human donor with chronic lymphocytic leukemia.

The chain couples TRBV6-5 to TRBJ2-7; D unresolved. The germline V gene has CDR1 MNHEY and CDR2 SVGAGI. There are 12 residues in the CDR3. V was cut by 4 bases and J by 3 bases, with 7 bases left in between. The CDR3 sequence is CASSSQSYEQYF. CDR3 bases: TGTGCCAGCAGTTCACAGAGCTACGAGCAGTACTTC.

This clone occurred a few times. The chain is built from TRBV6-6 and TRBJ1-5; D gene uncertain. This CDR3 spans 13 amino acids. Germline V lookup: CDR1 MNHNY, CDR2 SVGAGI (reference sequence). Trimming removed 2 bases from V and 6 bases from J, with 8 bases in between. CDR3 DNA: TGTGCCAGCAGTTACGGGGAGAGTCAGCCCCAGCATTTT. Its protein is CASSYGESQPQHF.

CDR3 in DNA: TGTGCCAGCTCACAGGGACTCAATGGCTTAGGGGTCCAGTACTTC. Protein sequence: CASSQGLNGLGVQYF. The chain couples TRBV18 to TRBJ2-5, with a weak D call TRBD2 (6 bases). CDR1 and CDR2 (germline): KGHSH, LQKENI. There are 15 residues in the CDR3. The V and J ends lost 4 bases and 10 bases respectively, with 22 bases between them.

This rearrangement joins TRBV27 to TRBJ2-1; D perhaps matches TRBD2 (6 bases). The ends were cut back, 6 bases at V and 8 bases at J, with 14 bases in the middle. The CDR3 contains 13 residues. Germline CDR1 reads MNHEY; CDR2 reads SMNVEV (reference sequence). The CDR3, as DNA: TGTGCCAGCAGCCCCCAGGGAGGCCATGAGCAGTTCTTC. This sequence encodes CASSPQGGHEQFF.

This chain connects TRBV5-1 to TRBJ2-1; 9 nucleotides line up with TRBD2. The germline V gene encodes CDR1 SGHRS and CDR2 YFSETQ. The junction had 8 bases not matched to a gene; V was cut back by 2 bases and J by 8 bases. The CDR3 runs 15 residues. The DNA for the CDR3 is TGCGCCAGCAGCTTTGTAGCGGGAGTGTTCGATGAGCAGTTCTTC. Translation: CASSFVAGVFDEQFF. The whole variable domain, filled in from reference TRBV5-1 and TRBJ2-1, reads KAGVTQTPRYLIKTRGQQVTLSCSPISGHRSVSWYQQTPGQGLQFLFEYFSETQRNKGNFPGRFSGRQFSNSRSEMNVSTLELGDSALYLCASSFVAGVFDEQFFGPGTRLTVL.

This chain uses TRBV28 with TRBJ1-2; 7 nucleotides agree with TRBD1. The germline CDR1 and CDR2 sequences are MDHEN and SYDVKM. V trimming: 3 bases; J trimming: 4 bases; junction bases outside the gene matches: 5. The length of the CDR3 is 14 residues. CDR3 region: CASSLDRIVYGYTF. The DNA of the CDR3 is TGTGCCAGCAGTTTGGACAGGATCGTCTATGGCTACACCTTC.

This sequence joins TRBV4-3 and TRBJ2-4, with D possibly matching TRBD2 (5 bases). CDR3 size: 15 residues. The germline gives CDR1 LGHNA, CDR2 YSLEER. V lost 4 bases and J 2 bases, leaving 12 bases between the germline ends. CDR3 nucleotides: TGCGCCAGCAGCCTAAGGACCGGGACCAAAAACATTCAGTACTTC. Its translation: CASSLRTGTKNIQYF.

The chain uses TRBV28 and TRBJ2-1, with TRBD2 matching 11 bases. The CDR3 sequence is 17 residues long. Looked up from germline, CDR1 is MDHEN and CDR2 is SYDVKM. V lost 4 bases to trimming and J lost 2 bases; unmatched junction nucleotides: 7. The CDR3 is CASSSSLAGGPYNEQFF. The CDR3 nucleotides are TGTGCCAGCAGTTCGTCCTTAGCGGGAGGGCCCTACAATGAGCAGTTCTTC.

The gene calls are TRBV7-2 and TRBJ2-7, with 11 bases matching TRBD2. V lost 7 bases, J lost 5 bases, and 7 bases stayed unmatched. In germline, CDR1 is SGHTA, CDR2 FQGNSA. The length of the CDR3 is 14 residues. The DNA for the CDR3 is TGTGCCAGCACCCCTTCTAGCGGGAGGAACGAGCAGTACTTC. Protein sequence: CASTPSSGRNEQYF.

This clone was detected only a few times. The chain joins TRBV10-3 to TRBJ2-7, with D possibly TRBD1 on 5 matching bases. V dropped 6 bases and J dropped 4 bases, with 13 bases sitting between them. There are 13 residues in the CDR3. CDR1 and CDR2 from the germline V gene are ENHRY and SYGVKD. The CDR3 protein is CAIRADSIYEQYF. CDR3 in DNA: TGTGCCATCAGGGCTGACAGTATTTACGAGCAGTACTTC.

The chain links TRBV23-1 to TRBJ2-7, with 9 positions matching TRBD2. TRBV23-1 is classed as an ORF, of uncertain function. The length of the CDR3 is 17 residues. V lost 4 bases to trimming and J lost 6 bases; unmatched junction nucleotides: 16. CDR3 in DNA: TGCGCCAGCAGTCCCACCTTGGGATGGCGGGAGGGCCTCGAGCAGTACTTC. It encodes CASSPTLGWREGLEQYF.

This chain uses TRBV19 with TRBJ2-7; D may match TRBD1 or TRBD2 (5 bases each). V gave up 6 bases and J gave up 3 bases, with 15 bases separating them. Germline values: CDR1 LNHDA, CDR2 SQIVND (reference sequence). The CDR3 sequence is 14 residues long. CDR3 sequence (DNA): TGTGCCAGTAGCCCGGGGCTAGTGCGCTACGAGCAGTACTTC. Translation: CASSPGLVRYEQYF.

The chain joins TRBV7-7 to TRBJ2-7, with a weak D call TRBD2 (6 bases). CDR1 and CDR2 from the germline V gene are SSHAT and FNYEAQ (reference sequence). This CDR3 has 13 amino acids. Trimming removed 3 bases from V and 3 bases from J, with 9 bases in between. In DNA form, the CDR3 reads TGTGCCAGCAGCTTCGGGACTGACTACGAGCAGTACTTC. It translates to CASSFGTDYEQYF. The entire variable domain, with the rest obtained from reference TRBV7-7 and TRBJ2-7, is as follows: GAGVSQSPRYKVTKRGQDVTLRCDPISSHATLYWYQQALGQGPEFLTYFNYEAQPDKSGLPSDRFSAERPEGSISTLTIQRTEQRDSAMYRCASSFGTDYEQYFGPGTRLTVT.

CDR3 sequence: CASSQDAGIGHYGYTF. The CDR3 region has the DNA TGTGCCAGCAGCCAAGATGCGGGAATAGGGCACTATGGCTACACCTTC. This chain connects TRBV14 to TRBJ1-2; no definite D call. CDR1 SGHDN and CDR2 FVKESK come from the germline V gene. CDR3 length: 16 residues. V lost 0 bases to trimming and J lost 3 bases, with 14 bases between them.

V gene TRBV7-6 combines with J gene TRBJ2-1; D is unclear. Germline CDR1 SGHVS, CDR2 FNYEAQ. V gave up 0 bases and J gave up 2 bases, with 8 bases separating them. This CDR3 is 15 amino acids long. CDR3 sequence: CASSLALGTYNEQFF. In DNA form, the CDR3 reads TGTGCCAGCAGCTTAGCGCTGGGGACCTACAATGAGCAGTTCTTC.

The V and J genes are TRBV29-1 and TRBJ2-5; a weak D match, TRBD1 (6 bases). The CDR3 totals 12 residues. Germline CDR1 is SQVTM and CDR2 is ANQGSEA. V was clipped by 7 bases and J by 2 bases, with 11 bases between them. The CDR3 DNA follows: TGCAGCGCGGGACAAACACAAGAGACCCAGTACTTC. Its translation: CSAGQTQETQYF.

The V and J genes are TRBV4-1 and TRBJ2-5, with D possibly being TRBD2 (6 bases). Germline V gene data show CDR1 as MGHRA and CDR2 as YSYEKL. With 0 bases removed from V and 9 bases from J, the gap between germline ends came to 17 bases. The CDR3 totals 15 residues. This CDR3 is CASSQDSTEGMPQYF. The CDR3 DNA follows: TGCGCCAGCAGCCAAGATTCGACGGAGGGCATGCCCCAGTACTTC.

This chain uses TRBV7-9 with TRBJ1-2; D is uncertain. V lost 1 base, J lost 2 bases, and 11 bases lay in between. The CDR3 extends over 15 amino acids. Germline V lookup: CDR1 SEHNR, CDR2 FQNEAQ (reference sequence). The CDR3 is CASSLGAGLNYGYTF. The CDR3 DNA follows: TGTGCCAGCAGCTTAGGGGCGGGGTTGAACTATGGCTACACCTTC.

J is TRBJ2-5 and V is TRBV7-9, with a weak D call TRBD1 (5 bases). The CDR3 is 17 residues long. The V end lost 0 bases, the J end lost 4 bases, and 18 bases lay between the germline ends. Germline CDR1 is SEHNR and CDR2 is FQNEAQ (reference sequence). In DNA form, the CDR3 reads TGTGCCAGCAGCTTAGCTTTGGACACCCTAAAACGAGAGACCCAGTACTTC. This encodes CASSLALDTLKRETQYF.

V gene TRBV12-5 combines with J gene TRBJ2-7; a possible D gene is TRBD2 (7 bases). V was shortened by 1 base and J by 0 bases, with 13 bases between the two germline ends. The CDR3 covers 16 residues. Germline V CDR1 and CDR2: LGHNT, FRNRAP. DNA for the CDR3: TGTGCTAGTGGTTTGGACTTGGGGGGGGCCTCCTACGAGCAGTACTTC. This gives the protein CASGLDLGGASYEQYF.

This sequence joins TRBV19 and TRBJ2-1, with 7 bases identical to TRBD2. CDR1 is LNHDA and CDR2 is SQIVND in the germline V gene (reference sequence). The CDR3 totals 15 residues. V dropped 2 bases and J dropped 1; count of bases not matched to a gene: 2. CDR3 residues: CASSIQGGSYNEQFF. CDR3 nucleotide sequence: TGTGCCAGTAGTATACAGGGAGGGTCCTACAATGAGCAGTTCTTC.